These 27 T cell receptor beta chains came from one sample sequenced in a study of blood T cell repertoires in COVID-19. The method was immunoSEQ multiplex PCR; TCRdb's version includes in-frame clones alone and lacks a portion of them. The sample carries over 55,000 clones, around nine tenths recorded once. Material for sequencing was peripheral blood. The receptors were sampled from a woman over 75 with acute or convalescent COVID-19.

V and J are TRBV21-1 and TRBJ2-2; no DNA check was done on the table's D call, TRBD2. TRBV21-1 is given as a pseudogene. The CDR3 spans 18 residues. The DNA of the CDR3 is TGTGCCAGCAGCGCCCCGGGAAGGATGCGGGAGGGCACCGGGGAGCTGTTTTTT. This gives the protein CASSAPGRMREGTGELFF.

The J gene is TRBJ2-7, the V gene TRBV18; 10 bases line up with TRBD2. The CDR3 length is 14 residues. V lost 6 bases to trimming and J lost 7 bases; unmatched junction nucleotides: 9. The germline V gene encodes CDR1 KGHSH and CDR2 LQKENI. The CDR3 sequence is CASSTLAGVVEQYF. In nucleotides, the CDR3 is TGTGCCAGCTCCACGCTAGCGGGAGTAGTAGAGCAGTACTTC.

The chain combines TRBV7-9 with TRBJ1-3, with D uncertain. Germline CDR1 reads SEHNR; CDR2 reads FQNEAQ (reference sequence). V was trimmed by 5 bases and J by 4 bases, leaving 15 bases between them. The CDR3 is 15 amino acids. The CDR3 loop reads CASSPKRRLGNTIYF. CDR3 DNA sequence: TGTGCCAGCAGCCCTAAGCGAAGGCTCGGAAACACCATATATTTT.

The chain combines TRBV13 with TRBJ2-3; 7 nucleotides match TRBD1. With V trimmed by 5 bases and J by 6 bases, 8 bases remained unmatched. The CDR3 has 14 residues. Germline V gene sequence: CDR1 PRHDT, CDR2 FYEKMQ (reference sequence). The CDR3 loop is CASSRNRGQDTQYF. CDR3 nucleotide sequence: TGTGCCAGCAGCCGCAATAGGGGGCAGGATACGCAGTATTTT.

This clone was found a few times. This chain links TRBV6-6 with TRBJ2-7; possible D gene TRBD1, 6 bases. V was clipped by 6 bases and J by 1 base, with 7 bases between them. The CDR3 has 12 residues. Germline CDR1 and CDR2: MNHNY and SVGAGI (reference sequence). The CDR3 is CASSRGSYEQYF. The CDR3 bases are TGTGCCAGCAGCAGGGGTTCCTACGAGCAGTACTTC.

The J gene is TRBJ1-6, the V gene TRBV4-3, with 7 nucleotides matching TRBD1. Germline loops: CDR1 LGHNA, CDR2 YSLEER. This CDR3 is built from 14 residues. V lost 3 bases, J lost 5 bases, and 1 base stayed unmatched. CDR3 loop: CASSHGQDNSPLHF. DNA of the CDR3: TGCGCCAGCAGCCACGGACAGGATAATTCACCCCTCCACTTT.

CDR3 sequence reads: CATSKASGSYNEQFF. CDR3 in DNA: TGTGCCACCAGTAAGGCTAGCGGGAGTTACAATGAGCAGTTCTTC. The V gene is TRBV24-1, the J gene TRBJ2-1; 10 nucleotides align to TRBD2. The germline V gene encodes CDR1 KGHDR and CDR2 SFDVKD. The CDR3 extends over 15 amino acids. V was pared by 6 bases and J by 4 bases, with 5 bases of the junction left unmatched.

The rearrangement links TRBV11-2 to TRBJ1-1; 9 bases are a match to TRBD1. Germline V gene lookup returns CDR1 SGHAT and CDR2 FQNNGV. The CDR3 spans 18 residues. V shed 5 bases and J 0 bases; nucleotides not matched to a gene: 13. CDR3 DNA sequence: TGTGCCAGCAGCACCCTCCCCGGGACAGGGTTTATGAACACTGAAGCTTTCTTT. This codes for CASSTLPGTGFMNTEAFF.

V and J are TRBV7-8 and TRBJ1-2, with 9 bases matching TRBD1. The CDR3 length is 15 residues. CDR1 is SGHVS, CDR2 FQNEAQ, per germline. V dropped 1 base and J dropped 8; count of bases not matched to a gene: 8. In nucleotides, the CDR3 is TGTGCCAGCAGCTTAGAGGTCTGGACAGGGGCCGGCTACACCTTC. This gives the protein CASSLEVWTGAGYTF.

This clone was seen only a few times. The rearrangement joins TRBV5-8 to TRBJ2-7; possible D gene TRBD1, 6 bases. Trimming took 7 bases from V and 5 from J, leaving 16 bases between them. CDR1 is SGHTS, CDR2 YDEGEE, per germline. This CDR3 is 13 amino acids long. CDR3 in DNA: TGTGCCAGCCGGTCGGACAGAAGAAACGAGCAGTACTTC. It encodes CASRSDRRNEQYF.

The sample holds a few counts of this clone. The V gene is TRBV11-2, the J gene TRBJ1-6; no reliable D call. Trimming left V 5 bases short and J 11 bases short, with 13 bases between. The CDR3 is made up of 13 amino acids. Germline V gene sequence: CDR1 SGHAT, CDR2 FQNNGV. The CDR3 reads CASSPSGETPLHF. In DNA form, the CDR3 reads TGTGCCAGCAGCCCAAGCGGAGAGACACCCCTCCACTTT. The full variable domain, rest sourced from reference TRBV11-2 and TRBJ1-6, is EAGVAQSPRYKIIEKRQSVAFWCNPISGHATLYWYQQILGQGPKLLIQFQNNGVVDDSQLPKDRFSAERLKGVDSTLKIQPAKLEDSAVYLCASSPSGETPLHFGNGTRLTVT.

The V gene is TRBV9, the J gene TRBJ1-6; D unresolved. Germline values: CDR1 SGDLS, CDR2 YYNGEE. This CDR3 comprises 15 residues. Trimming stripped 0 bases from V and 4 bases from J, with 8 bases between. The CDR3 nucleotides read TGTGCCAGCAGCGTAGGGGCAGCTTATAATTCACCCCTCCACTTT. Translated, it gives CASSVGAAYNSPLHF.

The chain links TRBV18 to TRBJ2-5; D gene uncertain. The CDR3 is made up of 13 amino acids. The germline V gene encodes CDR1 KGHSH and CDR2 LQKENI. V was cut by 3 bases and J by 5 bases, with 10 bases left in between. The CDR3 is CASSPGEEETQYF. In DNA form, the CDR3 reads TGTGCCAGCTCACCGGGCGAAGAGGAGACCCAGTACTTC.

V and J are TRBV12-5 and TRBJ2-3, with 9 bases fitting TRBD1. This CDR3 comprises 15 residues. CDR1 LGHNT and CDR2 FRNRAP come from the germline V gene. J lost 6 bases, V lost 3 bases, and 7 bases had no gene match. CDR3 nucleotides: TGTGCTAGTGGTTTAGGGTTGACAGGGGGGGATACGCAGTATTTT. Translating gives CASGLGLTGGDTQYF.

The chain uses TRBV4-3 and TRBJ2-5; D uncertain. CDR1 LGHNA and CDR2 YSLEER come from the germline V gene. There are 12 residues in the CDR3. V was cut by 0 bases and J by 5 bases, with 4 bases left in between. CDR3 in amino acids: CASSQDRETQYF. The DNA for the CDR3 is TGCGCCAGCAGCCAAGATCGGGAGACCCAGTACTTC.

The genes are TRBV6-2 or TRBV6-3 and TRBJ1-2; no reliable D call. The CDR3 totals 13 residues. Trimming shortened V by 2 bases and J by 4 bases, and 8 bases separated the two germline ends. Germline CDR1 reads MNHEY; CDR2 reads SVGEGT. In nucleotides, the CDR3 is TGTGCCAGCAGTTACGGCAGGCCCTATGGCTACACCTTC. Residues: CASSYGRPYGYTF.

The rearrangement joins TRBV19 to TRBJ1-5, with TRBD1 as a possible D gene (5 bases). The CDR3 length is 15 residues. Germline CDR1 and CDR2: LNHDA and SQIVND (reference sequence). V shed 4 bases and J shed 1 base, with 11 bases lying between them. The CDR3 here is CASSTTRGSNQPQHF. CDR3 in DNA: TGTGCCAGTAGTACGACAAGGGGAAGCAATCAGCCCCAGCATTTT.

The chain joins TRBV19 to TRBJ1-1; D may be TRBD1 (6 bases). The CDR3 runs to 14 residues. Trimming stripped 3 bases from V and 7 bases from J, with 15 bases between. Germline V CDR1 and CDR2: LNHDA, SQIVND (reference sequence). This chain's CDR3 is CASSIRWGQGEAFF. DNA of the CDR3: TGTGCCAGTAGTATTAGGTGGGGGCAGGGTGAAGCTTTCTTT.

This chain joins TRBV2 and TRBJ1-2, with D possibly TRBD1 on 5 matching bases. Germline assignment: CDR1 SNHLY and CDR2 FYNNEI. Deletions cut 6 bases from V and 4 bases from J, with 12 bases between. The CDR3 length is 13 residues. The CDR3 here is CASRDGHIYGYTF. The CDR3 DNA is TGTGCCAGCAGGGATGGACATATCTATGGCTACACCTTC.

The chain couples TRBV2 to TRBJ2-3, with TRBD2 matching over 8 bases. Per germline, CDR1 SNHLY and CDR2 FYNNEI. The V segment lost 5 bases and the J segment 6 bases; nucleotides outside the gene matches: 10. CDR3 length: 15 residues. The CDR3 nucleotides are TGTGCCAGCAGTTGGACGGGGGGGCTATCGGATACGCAGTATTTT. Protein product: CASSWTGGLSDTQYF.

DNA for the CDR3: TGTGCCAGCACCGGATCGAGGGGAAACACCATATATTTT. This sequence encodes CASTGSRGNTIYF. The chain recombines TRBV7-2 with TRBJ1-3; D gene ambiguous. Germline CDR1 reads SGHTA; CDR2 reads FQGNSA. Trimming cost V 7 bases and J 4 bases, with 11 bases left between them. This CDR3 is 13 amino acids long. Full variable domain (outside the CDR3, taken from reference TRBV7-2 and TRBJ1-3): GAGVSQSPSNKVTEKGKDVELRCDPISGHTALYWYRQSLGQGLEFLIYFQGNSAPDKSGLPSDRFSAERTGGSVSTLTIQRTQQEDSAVYLCASTGSRGNTIYFGEGSWLTVV.

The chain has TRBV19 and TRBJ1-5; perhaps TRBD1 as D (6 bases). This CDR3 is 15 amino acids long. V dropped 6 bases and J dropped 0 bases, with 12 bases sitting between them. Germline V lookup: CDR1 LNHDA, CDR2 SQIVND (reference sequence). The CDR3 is CASSLTGYSNQPQHF. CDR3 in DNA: TGTGCCAGTAGCCTAACAGGGTATAGCAATCAGCCCCAGCATTTT.

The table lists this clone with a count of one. The CDR3 region is CASSSPGQGTETQYF. CDR3 nucleotide sequence: TGTGCCAGCAGTTCCCCGGGACAGGGGACGGAGACCCAGTACTTC. The chain uses TRBV28 and TRBJ2-5; TRBD1 matches 10 bases. J gave up 5 bases and V 4 bases, and 7 bases lay outside the gene matches. The germline V gene has CDR1 MDHEN and CDR2 SYDVKM. The CDR3 has 15 amino acids.

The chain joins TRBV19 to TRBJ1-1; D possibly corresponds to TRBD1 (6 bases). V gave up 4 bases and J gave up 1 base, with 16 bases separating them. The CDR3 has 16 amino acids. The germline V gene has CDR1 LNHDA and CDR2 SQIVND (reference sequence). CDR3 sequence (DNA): TGTGCCAGTAGTACCCCCCGGGGGGCAGGGAACACTGAAGCTTTCTTT. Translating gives CASSTPRGAGNTEAFF. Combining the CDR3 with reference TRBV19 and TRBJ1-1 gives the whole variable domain DGGITQSPKYLFRKEGQNVTLSCEQNLNHDAMYWYRQDPGQGLRLIYYSQIVNDFQKGDIAEGYSVSREKKESFPLTVTSAQKNPTAFYLCASSTPRGAGNTEAFFGQGTRLTVV.

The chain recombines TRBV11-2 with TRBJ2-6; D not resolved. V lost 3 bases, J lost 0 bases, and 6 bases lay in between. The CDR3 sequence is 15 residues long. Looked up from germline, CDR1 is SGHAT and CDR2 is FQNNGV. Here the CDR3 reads CASSFLSSGANVLTF. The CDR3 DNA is TGTGCCAGCAGCTTTCTAAGCTCTGGGGCCAACGTCCTGACTTTC.

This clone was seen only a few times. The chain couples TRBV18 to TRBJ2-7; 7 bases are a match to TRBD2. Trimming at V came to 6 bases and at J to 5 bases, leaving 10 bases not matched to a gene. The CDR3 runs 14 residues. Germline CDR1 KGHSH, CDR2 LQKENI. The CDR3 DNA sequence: TGTGCCAGCTCGCCTCTAGCGGCCTATGACGAGCAGTACTTC. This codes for CASSPLAAYDEQYF.

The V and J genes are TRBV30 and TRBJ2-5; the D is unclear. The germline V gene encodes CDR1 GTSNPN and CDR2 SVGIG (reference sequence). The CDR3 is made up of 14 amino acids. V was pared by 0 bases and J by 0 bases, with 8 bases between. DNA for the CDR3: TGTGCCTGGAGTGTATTCCAGAACCAAGAGACCCAGTACTTC. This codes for CAWSVFQNQETQYF.